This T cell receptor beta chain derives from a study of graft-versus-host responses after intestinal transplantation. Germline CDR1 and CDR2: SNHLY and FYNNEI. With 5 bases removed from V and 1 base from J, the gap between germline ends came to 14 bases. This CDR3 region has 15 residues. Findings of the study overall: Researchers found GvH clones in recipient marrow, and some showed up first in ileum or blood.

Of note for this clone: The antigen is unknown.

TCRdb keeps only in-frame clones here, not all; method: immunoSEQ multiplex PCR. The table has just under 100,000 clones, 90% seen once; the top ten hold approximately 16%. This clonotype originated in a human patient who received an intestinal transplant, so some T cells may come from the graft donor. The chain couples TRBV2 to TRBJ1-1, with D possibly being TRBD1 (5 bases). The sequenced sample was PBMCs, obtained roughly 450 days after intestinal transplant. CDR3 region: CASSRDPTANTEAFF. CDR3 DNA: TGTGCCAGCAGTCGGGACCCCACAGCGAACACTGAAGCTTTCTTT.